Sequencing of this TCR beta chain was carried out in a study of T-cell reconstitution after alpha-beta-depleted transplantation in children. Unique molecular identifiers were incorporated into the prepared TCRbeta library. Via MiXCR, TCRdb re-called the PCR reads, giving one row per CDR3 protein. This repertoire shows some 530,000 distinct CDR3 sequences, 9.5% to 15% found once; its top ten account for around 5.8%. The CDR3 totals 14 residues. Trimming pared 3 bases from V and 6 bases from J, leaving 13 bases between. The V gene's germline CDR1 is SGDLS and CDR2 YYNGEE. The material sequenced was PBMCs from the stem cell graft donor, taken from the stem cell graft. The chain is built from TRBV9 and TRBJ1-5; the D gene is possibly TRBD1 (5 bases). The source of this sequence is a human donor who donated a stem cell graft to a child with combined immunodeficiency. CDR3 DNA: TGTGCCAGCAGCGGAGGGGAAGGGTCTCAGCCCCAGCATTTT. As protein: CASSGGEGSQPQHF.